What follows is one T cell receptor (beta chain) and its context. Profiling relied on immunoSEQ multiplex PCR, and the TCRdb table lists in-frame clones only, not all of them. The repertoire holds over 200,000 clones, 65% to 85% seen once, with around 1.3% in the top ten. V shed 1 base and J shed 6 bases, with 16 bases lying between them. There are 15 residues in the CDR3. The germline gives CDR1 SGHDN, CDR2 FVKESK. These data belong to a study of blood T cell repertoires in COVID-19. Study context: Samples came from the United States, Italy and Spain, spanning acute and convalescent COVID-19.

This sequence was found in a woman in her 30s with COVID-19, enrolled during active disease. The chain links TRBV14 to TRBJ2-7; possibly TRBD1 for D (7 bases). The sequencing input was peripheral blood. The CDR3 region is CASSQVQGGRGEQYF. CDR3 nucleotide sequence: TGTGCCAGCAGCCAAGTTCAGGGGGGACGTGGCGAGCAGTACTTC.